This passage covers 20 T cell receptor beta chains from one sample sequenced in a study of blood T cell repertoires in COVID-19. The method was immunoSEQ multiplex PCR; TCRdb's version includes in-frame clones alone and lacks a portion of them. The sample carries around 250,000 clones, 80% to 90% recorded once. The sequencing sample was made of PBMCs or T cells enriched from blood (not recorded which). The receptor set was obtained from a woman aged 45-59 years who had been exposed to COVID-19.

The chain recombines TRBV10-3 with TRBJ2-7; 8 nucleotides match TRBD1. The CDR3 runs to 12 residues. V was clipped by 10 bases and J by 5 bases; unmatched bases: 7. CDR1 and CDR2 from the germline V gene are ENHRY and SYGVKD. The CDR3 loop is CATRTGFDEQYF. The CDR3 nucleotides read TGTGCCACCCGGACAGGGTTTGACGAGCAGTACTTC.

V usage is TRBV3-1 (or the pseudogene TRBV3-2) and J usage is TRBJ2-7, with 9 bases identical to TRBD1. The CDR3 is 13 amino acids. V gave up 9 bases and J gave up 4 bases; unmatched junction bases: 7. Germline CDR1 LGHDT, CDR2 YNNKEL (reference sequence). CDR3 loop: CASTGQGWYEQYF. The CDR3 DNA reads as TGTGCCAGTACGGGACAGGGTTGGTACGAGCAGTACTTC.

The rearrangement links TRBV12-5 to TRBJ1-2; TRBD1 matches 9 bases. V dropped 0 bases and J dropped 8; count of bases not matched to a gene: 10. The CDR3 totals 16 residues. CDR1 is LGHNT, CDR2 FRNRAP, per germline. The CDR3 nucleotides read TGTGCTAGTGGTTTGGTACGCGGGGACAGGGTCGACGGCTACACCTTC. Protein product: CASGLVRGDRVDGYTF. Combining the CDR3 with reference TRBV12-5 and TRBJ1-2 gives the whole variable domain DARVTQTPRHKVTEMGQEVTMRCQPILGHNTVFWYRQTMMQGLELLAYFRNRAPLDDSGMPKDRFSAEMPDATLATLKIQPSEPRDSAVYFCASGLVRGDRVDGYTFGSGTRLTVV.

The chain links TRBV20-1 to TRBJ2-1; D is ambiguous. V shed 3 bases and J shed 10 bases, with 7 bases lying between them. Germline V gene sequence: CDR1 DFQATT, CDR2 SNEGSKA (reference sequence). The length of the CDR3 is 10 residues. CDR3 nucleotide sequence: TGCAGTGCTAGGATCGGGGAGCAGTTCTTC. Its protein product is CSARIGEQFF.

This clone was seen only a few times. The rearrangement links TRBV19 to TRBJ1-2; D not certain. CDR1 and CDR2 (germline): LNHDA, SQIVND (reference sequence). V lost 3 bases, J lost 7 bases, and 21 bases lay in between. The CDR3 spans 16 residues. The CDR3 nucleotides read TGTGCCAGTAGTATCTCGGGTACCGTCCGGGTTGGTGGCTACACCTTC. Its translation: CASSISGTVRVGGYTF.

This chain uses TRBV30 with TRBJ2-7; TRBD2 matches 7 bases. The germline V gene has CDR1 GTSNPN and CDR2 SVGIG (reference sequence). Germline trimming cut 4 bases from V and 0 bases from J; bases unmatched to any gene: 6. This CDR3 region has 14 residues. CDR3 sequence (DNA): TGTGCCTGGAATCCTAGCGGAAGCTCCTACGAGCAGTACTTC. Residues: CAWNPSGSSYEQYF.

CDR3 region: CAWSVEQYF. The CDR3 bases are TGTGCCTGGTCAGTCGAACAGTACTTC. The V gene is TRBV30, the J gene TRBJ2-7, with D unclear. CDR1 is GTSNPN, CDR2 SVGIG, per germline (reference sequence). V dropped 5 bases and J dropped 10 bases, with 9 bases sitting between them. The CDR3 is made up of 9 amino acids.

The gene calls are TRBV18 and TRBJ2-5, with TRBD1 identical over 8 bases. The V and J ends lost 3 bases and 5 bases, in that order; junction bases with no gene match: 11. Looked up from germline, CDR1 is KGHSH and CDR2 is LQKENI. This CDR3 is 16 amino acids long. CDR3 sequence reads: CASSPKPGQDIETQYF. Here the CDR3 DNA reads TGTGCCAGCTCACCCAAACCGGGACAGGACATCGAGACCCAGTACTTC. The entire variable domain, with the rest obtained from reference TRBV18 and TRBJ2-5, is as follows: NAGVMQNPRHLVRRRGQEARLRCSPMKGHSHVYWYRQLPEEGLKFMVYLQKENIIDESGMPKERFSAEFPKEGPSILRIQQVVRGDSAAYFCASSPKPGQDIETQYFGPGTRLLVL.

This sequence joins TRBV9 and TRBJ2-2, with 13 bases identical to TRBD2. Trimming removed 0 bases from V and 0 bases from J; junction bases left unmatched: 8. This CDR3 comprises 20 residues. Looked up from germline, CDR1 is SGDLS and CDR2 is YYNGEE. The CDR3 is CASSVGLAGGPIANTGELFF. The CDR3 nucleotides read TGTGCCAGCAGCGTAGGACTAGCGGGGGGACCGATCGCGAACACCGGGGAGCTGTTTTTT.

The rearrangement joins TRBV4-3 to TRBJ2-7; TRBD1 agrees at 7 bases. The V gene end was trimmed by 0 bases and the J gene end by 0 bases; junction bases not matched to a gene: 8. This CDR3 is built from 17 residues. Germline V gene data show CDR1 as LGHNA and CDR2 as YSLEER. The CDR3 is CASSQDASPGGSYEQYF. CDR3 DNA: TGCGCCAGCAGCCAAGATGCGAGCCCAGGGGGCTCCTACGAGCAGTACTTC.

J is TRBJ1-4 and V is TRBV28; D uncertain. Germline CDR1 is MDHEN and CDR2 is SYDVKM. V lost 6 bases, J lost 7 bases, and 15 bases lay in between. The CDR3 consists of 14 residues. The CDR3 nucleotides are TGTGCCAGCAGGTCTCCGCGGGAGATTGAAAAACTGTTTTTT. Protein sequence: CASRSPREIEKLFF.

This chain connects TRBV7-9 to TRBJ2-6; possible D gene TRBD1, 6 bases. There are 16 residues in the CDR3. Trimming cost V 6 bases and J 3 bases, with 15 bases left between them. CDR1 SEHNR and CDR2 FQNEAQ come from the germline V gene (reference sequence). CDR3 coding DNA: TGTGCCAGCAGGGGGTTAACAGGGTTTGGGGCCAACGTCCTGACTTTC. This encodes CASRGLTGFGANVLTF.

The rearrangement uses TRBV7-2 and TRBJ1-1, with 7 bases fitting TRBD1. The V segment lost 5 bases and the J segment 0 bases; nucleotides outside the gene matches: 9. This CDR3 is built from 16 residues. The germline V gene has CDR1 SGHTA and CDR2 FQGNSA. The CDR3 DNA reads TGTGCCAGCAGCATCCCTTGGGACAGCATGAACACTGAAGCTTTCTTT. Translated: CASSIPWDSMNTEAFF. Full variable domain (rest looked up from reference TRBV7-2 and TRBJ1-1): GAGVSQSPSNKVTEKGKDVELRCDPISGHTALYWYRQSLGQGLEFLIYFQGNSAPDKSGLPSDRFSAERTGGSVSTLTIQRTQQEDSAVYLCASSIPWDSMNTEAFFGQGTRLTVV.

The chain couples TRBV9 to TRBJ1-1, with D possibly matching TRBD1 (5 bases). Between the trimmed V and J ends, which lost 2 bases and 4 bases, there was a span of 9 bases. CDR3 length: 13 amino acids. CDR1 is SGDLS and CDR2 is YYNGEE in the germline V gene. The CDR3 nucleotides read TGTGCCAGCAGCGTTCAGGGCGGCACTGAAGCTTTCTTT. Translation: CASSVQGGTEAFF.

This chain links TRBV15 with TRBJ1-1, with 8 bases matching TRBD1. The trim removed 0 bases at V and 2 bases at J, leaving 8 bases unmatched. CDR1 and CDR2 (germline): LNHNV, YYDKDF (reference sequence). The CDR3 covers 17 residues. The CDR3 DNA is TGTGCCACCAGCAGAGATCGCACAGGGGGTTTAAACACTGAAGCTTTCTTT. The encoded protein is CATSRDRTGGLNTEAFF.

The V call is TRBV28, the J call TRBJ2-7; 9 bases fit TRBD1. Germline V gene sequence: CDR1 MDHEN, CDR2 SYDVKM. Trimming removed 2 bases from V and 3 bases from J; junction bases left unmatched: 8. The CDR3 covers 16 residues. CDR3 in amino acids: CASSLQSGQGIYEQYF. CDR3 nucleotide sequence: TGTGCCAGCAGTTTACAATCGGGACAGGGTATCTACGAGCAGTACTTC.

The chain joins TRBV5-4 to TRBJ2-5; 8 bases fit TRBD1. The germline CDR1 and CDR2 sequences are SGHNT and YYREEE (reference sequence). CDR3 length: 15 residues. V lost 2 bases to trimming and J lost 1 base; unmatched junction nucleotides: 4. CDR3 residues: CASSFDRGVQETQYF. CDR3 sequence (DNA): TGTGCCAGCAGCTTTGACAGGGGAGTCCAAGAGACCCAGTACTTC.

This clone came up many times. The chain employs TRBV12-3 or TRBV12-4 and TRBJ1-2; a possible D gene is TRBD1 (6 bases). The CDR3 consists of 13 residues. V gave up 7 bases and J gave up 8 bases, with 17 bases separating them. CDR3 protein: CASNTRFGGGYTF. CDR3 sequence (DNA): TGTGCCAGCAATACGAGATTTGGGGGCGGCTACACCTTC.

CDR3 amino acids: CASSIVTGEGGYTF. The CDR3 nucleotides are TGTGCCAGTAGTATCGTGACGGGAGAGGGTGGCTACACCTTC. The rearrangement links TRBV19 to TRBJ1-2, with D hard to call. The germline V gene encodes CDR1 LNHDA and CDR2 SQIVND (reference sequence). The CDR3 runs 14 residues. Trimming took off 3 bases at V and 7 bases at J, with 15 bases between the two ends.

The rearrangement uses TRBV10-3 and TRBJ2-1; 8 bases line up with TRBD1. CDR1 and CDR2 (germline): ENHRY, SYGVKD. This CDR3 has 15 residues. The trim removed 0 bases at V and 7 bases at J, leaving 5 bases unmatched. Here the CDR3 reads CAISESRTGRNEQFF. The CDR3 DNA is TGTGCCATCAGTGAGTCAAGGACAGGGAGGAATGAGCAGTTCTTC.